Presented here are 25 T cell receptor beta chains from one specimen sequenced in a study of control samples from healthy donors and cancer patients. The assay was immunoSEQ multiplex PCR, and TCRdb's table has in-frame clones only and misses some. This sample carries approximately 170,000 clones, more than 90% of them seen once, and the ten largest clones take 1.4%. The sequencing input was blood. The receptors were sampled from a man younger than 45 in good health.

This clone showed up just a few times. The chain couples TRBV6-5 to TRBJ1-5; unclear D gene. This CDR3 contains 14 residues. Germline CDR1 reads MNHEY; CDR2 reads SVGAGI. V dropped 6 bases and J dropped 0 bases, with 9 bases sitting between them. DNA of the CDR3: TGTGCCAGCAGGCCTTTGTATAGCAATCAGCCCCAGCATTTT. Its protein is CASRPLYSNQPQHF.

This clone has only one observation. This chain connects TRBV10-3 to TRBJ1-2, with 7 bases that match TRBD1. The CDR3 extends over 14 amino acids. V lost 2 bases, J lost 6 bases, and 6 bases stayed unmatched. Per the germline V gene, CDR1 is ENHRY and CDR2 is SYGVKD. The DNA of the CDR3 is TGTGCCATCAGTGAGGACAGGGATGGGGATGGCTACACCTTC. Translating gives CAISEDRDGDGYTF.

The V gene is TRBV6-5, the J gene TRBJ1-1, with TRBD1 matching 8 bases. Germline values: CDR1 MNHEY, CDR2 SVGAGI. The CDR3 length is 14 residues. After removal of 5 bases from V and 1 base from J, the junction contained 3 bases not matched to a gene. In DNA form, the CDR3 reads TGTGCCAGCAGTACGACAGGGGCGAACACTGAAGCTTTCTTT. This sequence encodes CASSTTGANTEAFF.

This chain joins TRBV7-9 and TRBJ2-1; TRBD1 might be the D (5 bases). The V gene lost 2 bases and the J gene lost 5 bases, with 10 bases spanning the gap. From germline, CDR1 is SEHNR and CDR2 FQNEAQ (reference sequence). The CDR3 is 14 amino acids. CDR3 amino acids: CASSLLTANNEQFF. CDR3 coding DNA: TGTGCCAGCAGCTTACTGACAGCAAACAATGAGCAGTTCTTC.

The chain employs TRBV4-2 and TRBJ2-7; the match to TRBD1 covers 9 bases. The CDR3 is made up of 15 amino acids. Germline loops: CDR1 LGHNA, CDR2 YNFKEQ. The V gene end was trimmed by 1 base and the J gene end by 2 bases; junction bases not matched to a gene: 3. The CDR3 nucleotides read TGTGCCAGCAGCCAAGCCGGGACAGGGACCTACGAGCAGTACTTC. It specifies CASSQAGTGTYEQYF.

V and J are TRBV4-3 and TRBJ1-4; D remains ambiguous. The CDR3 runs 13 residues. V lost 1 base and J lost 8, with 8 bases in between. Germline-derived CDR1 and CDR2 are LGHNA and YSLEER. The CDR3: CASSQANQEKLFF. CDR3 nucleotides: TGCGCCAGCAGCCAAGCAAACCAAGAAAAACTGTTTTTT.

A word on this clone: Other DNA sequences in the same sample also yield this CDR3. The rearrangement links TRBV18 to TRBJ1-5; the D is unclear. CDR3 length: 13 residues. V gave up 2 bases and J gave up 2 bases, with 4 bases separating them. The germline CDR1 and CDR2 sequences are KGHSH and LQKENI. The CDR3 nucleotides are TGTGCCAGCTCACCAGGCGGCAATCAGCCCCAGCATTTT. It specifies CASSPGGNQPQHF.

The chain links TRBV27 to TRBJ1-1; D is ambiguous. The CDR3 extends over 12 amino acids. Trimming took off 4 bases at V and 4 bases at J, with 7 bases between the two ends. Germline CDR1 MNHEY, CDR2 SMNVEV (reference sequence). CDR3 sequence: CASSSWSTEAFF. CDR3 in DNA: TGTGCCAGCAGTTCATGGAGCACTGAAGCTTTCTTT.

This chain connects TRBV15 to TRBJ2-3; D is possibly TRBD1 or TRBD2 (5 bases each). V was pared by 1 base and J by 2 bases, with 10 bases between. Germline CDR1 reads LNHNV; CDR2 reads YYDKDF (reference sequence). The CDR3 is 15 amino acids. DNA for the CDR3: TGTGCCACCAGCAGAGCTGAGGGGCCCACAGATACGCAGTATTTT. Translated, it gives CATSRAEGPTDTQYF.

The genes are TRBV2 and TRBJ1-1; D is unresolved. The length of the CDR3 is 11 residues. The germline gives CDR1 SNHLY, CDR2 FYNNEI. V was pared by 5 bases and J by 6 bases, with 7 bases between. The CDR3 loop reads CASSPSSEAFF. CDR3 nucleotide sequence: TGTGCCAGCAGTCCTTCTTCTGAAGCTTTCTTT.

On this clone itself: At the DNA level, this CDR3 is encoded by other sequences in the same sample as well. The chain couples TRBV6-5 to TRBJ2-7; 8 bases are a match to TRBD2. With V trimmed by 5 bases and J by 2 bases, 5 bases remained unmatched. Germline CDR1 MNHEY, CDR2 SVGAGI. CDR3 size: 14 residues. As DNA, the CDR3 is TGTGCCAGCAGTCGTACGGGAGGGACCTACGAGCAGTACTTC. Protein: CASSRTGGTYEQYF.

The table lists this clone with a count of one. V and J are TRBV30 and TRBJ2-7; maybe TRBD1 (5 bases). There are 14 residues in the CDR3. Looked up from germline, CDR1 is GTSNPN and CDR2 is SVGIG (reference sequence). Trimming cost V 3 bases and J 6 bases, with 18 bases left between them. CDR3 sequence reads: CAWRGAPTPAEQYF. The CDR3 DNA reads as TGTGCCTGGAGAGGGGCCCCTACCCCAGCCGAGCAGTACTTC.

The rearrangement uses TRBV27 and TRBJ2-7; no reliable D call. Trimming stripped 4 bases from V and 0 bases from J, with 4 bases between. The CDR3 totals 12 residues. Germline lookup yields CDR1 MNHEY and CDR2 SMNVEV (reference sequence). CDR3 protein: CASSSNSYEQYF. CDR3 coding DNA: TGTGCCAGCAGTTCGAACTCCTACGAGCAGTACTTC.

The chain links TRBV9 to TRBJ2-2; D ambiguous. Germline CDR1 and CDR2: SGDLS and YYNGEE. The germline V and J ends were trimmed by 3 bases and 6 bases, with 12 bases remaining between them. The CDR3 contains 14 residues. CDR3 nucleotide sequence: TGTGCCAGCAGCGGCGGACCCTTGGCCGGGGAGCTGTTTTTT. It encodes CASSGGPLAGELFF.

The rearrangement uses TRBV12-3 or TRBV12-4 and TRBJ1-1, with D uncertain. The CDR3 totals 12 residues. Trimming cost V 9 bases and J 3 bases, with 11 bases left between them. The DNA of the CDR3 is TGTGCCAGTGTTCGTTCTCACACTGAAGCTTTCTTT. Amino acid sequence: CASVRSHTEAFF.

The chain is built from TRBV4-3 and TRBJ2-4; no firm D call. The CDR3 spans 15 residues. Germline V gives CDR1 LGHNA, CDR2 YSLEER. V lost 0 bases and J lost 9, with 15 bases in between. CDR3 amino acids: CASSQDRMGSGIQYF. CDR3 DNA sequence: TGCGCCAGCAGCCAAGATCGAATGGGCTCGGGCATTCAGTACTTC.

The genes are TRBV19 and TRBJ1-1; perhaps TRBD1 as D (6 bases). Germline CDR1 and CDR2: LNHDA and SQIVND (reference sequence). V lost 0 bases and J 4 bases, leaving 9 bases between the germline ends. The CDR3 contains 14 residues. The CDR3 sequence is CASSIERGSTEAFF. The CDR3 nucleotides read TGTGCCAGTAGTATAGAAAGGGGGAGCACTGAAGCTTTCTTT.

This clone has just a few counts. The chain has TRBV5-4 and TRBJ1-2, with D uncertain. The CDR3 is 13 residues long. V was clipped by 0 bases and J by 8 bases, with 11 bases between them. Germline CDR1 and CDR2: SGHNT and YYREEE (reference sequence). The CDR3 sequence is CASSLGGIGGYTF. The CDR3 DNA is TGTGCCAGCAGCTTGGGTGGGATAGGGGGCTACACCTTC.

The table lists this clone with a count of one. This chain joins TRBV5-5 and TRBJ1-4, with D uncertain. The CDR3 covers 16 residues. The V gene's germline CDR1 is SGHKS and CDR2 YYEKEE (reference sequence). V dropped 4 bases and J dropped 4 bases, with 17 bases sitting between them. CDR3 nucleotides: TGTGCCAGCAGCCCTGTAGACACGGCAGTTAATGAAAAACTGTTTTTT. Residues: CASSPVDTAVNEKLFF.

The chain joins TRBV18 to TRBJ1-3, with 10 bases that match TRBD1. The length of the CDR3 is 16 residues. J lost 0 bases, V lost 5 bases, and 4 bases had no gene match. The germline CDR1 and CDR2 sequences are KGHSH and LQKENI. The chain's CDR3 is CASSSRDRGSGNTIYF. CDR3 bases: TGTGCCAGCTCATCTCGGGACAGGGGCTCTGGAAACACCATATATTTT. Full variable domain (rest looked up from reference TRBV18 and TRBJ1-3): NAGVMQNPRHLVRRRGQEARLRCSPMKGHSHVYWYRQLPEEGLKFMVYLQKENIIDESGMPKERFSAEFPKEGPSILRIQQVVRGDSAAYFCASSSRDRGSGNTIYFGEGSWLTVV.

About this clone itself: The same CDR3 is also encoded by other DNA sequences in this sample. J is TRBJ2-1 and V is TRBV20-1; D is ambiguous. The CDR3 loop spans 11 amino acids. The germline gives CDR1 DFQATT, CDR2 SNEGSKA (reference sequence). V lost 3 bases and J lost 6, with 6 bases in between. CDR3 coding DNA: TGCAGTGCTAGCCTTGTCAATGAGCAGTTCTTC. It specifies CSASLVNEQFF.

This chain connects TRBV4-1 to TRBJ2-7, with unresolved D. The CDR3 extends over 14 amino acids. V was shortened by 2 bases and J by 4 bases, with 12 bases between the two germline ends. Per germline, CDR1 MGHRA and CDR2 YSYEKL. CDR3 DNA sequence: TGCGCCAGCAGCCAAACGAGTCCCCAATACGAGCAGTACTTC. This gives the protein CASSQTSPQYEQYF.

This clone was recorded only once. The CDR3 is CASGWYSGGVYEQFF. In nucleotides, the CDR3 is TGCGCCAGCGGATGGTATAGCGGGGGGGTCTATGAGCAGTTCTTC. The chain uses TRBV10-2 and TRBJ2-1; TRBD2 matches at 11 bases. The V and J ends lost 8 bases and 8 bases, in that order; junction bases with no gene match: 11. Germline CDR1 WSHSY, CDR2 SAAADI. The CDR3 contains 15 residues.

V usage is TRBV4-1 and J usage is TRBJ2-7, with TRBD1 matching over 8 bases. J was trimmed by 5 bases and V by 1 base; bases with no gene match: 10. The V gene's germline CDR1 is MGHRA and CDR2 YSYEKL. The CDR3 length is 16 residues. The CDR3 loop is CASSQVTGQGHNEQYF. Written as DNA, the CDR3 is TGCGCCAGCAGCCAAGTTACAGGACAGGGTCACAACGAGCAGTACTTC.

Only one count was recorded for this clone. The chain combines TRBV7-9 with TRBJ2-7; no clear D. Germline lookup yields CDR1 SEHNR and CDR2 FQNEAQ (reference sequence). V lost 5 bases, J lost 12 bases, and 17 bases lay in between. This CDR3 has 12 amino acids. CDR3 DNA: TGTGCCAGCAGCCAAACGGGTGAAAGTCGGTACTTC. This sequence encodes CASSQTGESRYF.